This passage covers 20 T cell receptor beta chains from one sample sequenced in a study of CD8+CD57+ T cells in acquired aplastic anemia. Profiles of TCR beta VDJ and CDR3 were generated from a genomic DNA template. TCRdb reprocessed the reads with MiXCR, giving one entry per CDR3 protein. The table records more than 100,000 distinct CDR3 sequences, around 48% of them present only once. Specimen: sorted CD4+, CD8+, or CD8+CD57+ T cells (not recorded which) from PBMCs. The receptors here all came from a human donor in good health, serving as a control.

The chain couples TRBV19 to TRBJ2-1; unclear D gene. V dropped 8 bases and J dropped 5 bases, with 19 bases sitting between them. Germline V gene data show CDR1 as LNHDA and CDR2 as SQIVND (reference sequence). There are 15 residues in the CDR3. In DNA, the CDR3 is TGTGCCAGTGGGTTCGTGGGGTGGGCGCACAATGAGCAGTTCTTC. It codes for CASGFVGWAHNEQFF. The full variable domain, completed using reference TRBV19 and TRBJ2-1, is DGGITQSPKYLFRKEGQNVTLSCEQNLNHDAMYWYRQDPGQGLRLIYYSQIVNDFQKGDIAEGYSVSREKKESFPLTVTSAQKNPTAFYLCASGFVGWAHNEQFFGPGTRLTVL.

The CDR3 is CASSEVLTDTQYF. DNA of the CDR3: TGCGCCAGCAGTGAAGTACTCACAGATACGCAGTATTTT. The rearrangement links TRBV10-1 to TRBJ2-3; D is unclear. Germline V gene sequence: CDR1 WNHNN, CDR2 SYGVQD (reference sequence). The CDR3 is 13 residues long. Between the trimmed V and J ends, which lost 3 bases and 2 bases, there was a span of 6 bases.

This clonotype was detected a few times. The chain joins TRBV10-3 to TRBJ1-5; D perhaps matches TRBD1 (6 bases). The CDR3 runs to 15 residues. Germline V gene data show CDR1 as ENHRY and CDR2 as SYGVKD. Trimming cost V 5 bases and J 1 base, with 12 bases left between them. The CDR3 DNA is TGTGCCATCAGTAGGGACATTTTCAGCAATCAGCCCCAGCATTTT. Protein sequence: CAISRDIFSNQPQHF.

V usage is TRBV9 and J usage is TRBJ2-7; 13 bases map to TRBD2. From germline, CDR1 is SGDLS and CDR2 YYNGEE. The CDR3 contains 15 residues. J was trimmed by 4 bases and V by 3 bases; bases with no gene match: 4. The DNA of the CDR3 is TGTGCCAGCAGCGCCGGACTAGCGGGAGAGTACGAGCAGTACTTC. It codes for CASSAGLAGEYEQYF.

This chain uses TRBV24-1 with TRBJ2-7; 7 bases are shared with TRBD2. After removal of 7 bases from V and 1 base from J, the junction contained 6 bases not matched to a gene. The germline gives CDR1 KGHDR, CDR2 SFDVKD. The CDR3 is 14 amino acids. CDR3 region: CATSSGGSSYEQYF. DNA for the CDR3: TGTGCCACCAGCTCGGGGGGATCTTCCTACGAGCAGTACTTC.

This clonotype has more than one count but fewer than ten. V gene TRBV20-1 combines with J gene TRBJ2-7; the D call may be TRBD1 or TRBD2 (5 bases each). The germline gives CDR1 DFQATT, CDR2 SNEGSKA (reference sequence). Trimming pared 6 bases from V and 6 bases from J, leaving 9 bases between. The CDR3 contains 10 residues. This chain's CDR3 is CSATGTEQYV. The DNA for the CDR3 is TGCAGTGCCACCGGGACCGAGCAGTACGTC.

The chain combines TRBV7-2 with TRBJ1-2; a weak D match, TRBD1 (6 bases). The CDR3 has 15 amino acids. V dropped 1 base and J dropped 4 bases, with 13 bases sitting between them. Germline V gene data show CDR1 as SGHTA and CDR2 as FQGNSA. CDR3 nucleotide sequence: TGTACCAGCAGCTTAGGCCCACAGGGTAGCTATGGCTACACCTTC. Protein product: CTSSLGPQGSYGYTF.

The chain joins TRBV2 to TRBJ1-4; 9 nucleotides line up with TRBD1. Trimming at V came to 8 bases and at J to 6 bases, leaving 4 bases not matched to a gene. Germline CDR1 is SNHLY and CDR2 is FYNNEI. The CDR3 is 13 residues long. The CDR3 is CASSRDRDEKLFF. The DNA for the CDR3 is TGTGCCAGCTCCCGGGACAGGGATGAAAAACTGTTTTTT.

This clonotype was counted once. The genes are TRBV13 and TRBJ2-5; TRBD2 aligns across 15 bases. CDR3 size: 19 residues. Germline CDR1 reads PRHDT; CDR2 reads FYEKMQ (reference sequence). J was trimmed by 3 bases and V by 5 bases; bases with no gene match: 13. This chain's CDR3 is CASSLPSGTSGGTEETQYF. The CDR3 nucleotides read TGTGCCAGCAGCCTCCCATCCGGGACTAGCGGGGGGACCGAAGAGACCCAGTACTTC.

V is TRBV10-3 and J is TRBJ2-5; TRBD1 or TRBD2 may be the D gene (6 bases each). V lost 3 bases and J lost 14, with 19 bases in between. Germline V gives CDR1 ENHRY, CDR2 SYGVKD. This CDR3 comprises 13 residues. The CDR3 here is CAISDGPGAYGYF. The CDR3, as DNA: TGTGCCATCAGTGATGGCCCGGGGGCCTATGGCTACTTC.

The DNA for the CDR3 is TGTGCCAGCAGCCAAGTACACCGCCGGGAGCTGTTTTTT. It specifies CASSQVHRRELFF. The rearrangement uses TRBV7-6 and TRBJ2-2; no clear D. Per germline, CDR1 SGHVS and CDR2 FNYEAQ. Deletions cut 5 bases from V and 9 bases from J, with 13 bases between. The CDR3 is 13 residues long.

The chain is built from TRBV10-3 and TRBJ1-2; D gene uncertain. This CDR3 spans 10 amino acids. The V gene's germline CDR1 is ENHRY and CDR2 SYGVKD. The ends were cut back, 11 bases at V and 4 bases at J, with 8 bases in the middle. The CDR3 sequence: CAPRPYGYTF. CDR3 nucleotide sequence: TGTGCCCCTCGGCCCTATGGCTACACCTTC.

This clonotype was observed at least ten times. V is TRBV7-9 and J is TRBJ2-7; TRBD1 agrees at 8 bases. Unmatched junction bases numbered 14, after V lost 4 bases and J lost 9 bases. Per the germline V gene, CDR1 is SEHNR and CDR2 is FQNEAQ (reference sequence). The CDR3 spans 15 residues. CDR3 loop: CASSYPPGQDDGQYF. The CDR3 coding sequence is TGTGCCAGCAGCTATCCTCCGGGACAGGATGATGGGCAGTACTTC.

The gene calls are TRBV20-1 and TRBJ2-3; D tentatively reads TRBD1 or TRBD2 (6 bases each). Germline-derived CDR1 and CDR2 are DFQATT and SNEGSKA (reference sequence). The CDR3 consists of 12 residues. The CDR3 DNA reads TGCAGCGTTAGGGGGGAGACAGATACGCAGTATTTT. This codes for CSVRGETDTQYF.

DNA of the CDR3: TGTGCCAGCAGGGTGGGGGCGAGAGGCTACACCTTC. It translates to CASRVGARGYTF. The V call is TRBV10-3, the J call TRBJ1-2; possibly TRBD1 for D (6 bases). V was clipped by 10 bases and J by 8 bases, with 17 bases between them. CDR3 length: 12 amino acids. Germline V gives CDR1 ENHRY, CDR2 SYGVKD.

The chain recombines TRBV2 with TRBJ2-7; D call uncertain. The CDR3 covers 15 residues. Trimming pared 3 bases from V and 2 bases from J, leaving 14 bases between. Germline values: CDR1 SNHLY, CDR2 FYNNEI. The DNA for the CDR3 is TGTGCCAGCAGTGACTTTGTAGGGTTTGCCTACGAGCAGTACTTC. It encodes CASSDFVGFAYEQYF. Combining the CDR3 with reference TRBV2 and TRBJ2-7 gives the whole variable domain EPEVTQTPSHQVTQMGQEVILRCVPISNHLYFYWYRQILGQKVEFLVSFYNNEISEKSEIFDDQFSVERPDGSNFTLKIRSTKLEDSAMYFCASSDFVGFAYEQYFGPGTRLTVT.

The gene calls are TRBV12-3 or TRBV12-4 and TRBJ2-5; TRBD1 aligns across 9 bases. The J call may not be correct, given that the DNA end is closer to TRBJ2-7. The CDR3 contains 15 residues. The CDR3 protein is CARSPGQGTIYEQYF. The CDR3, as DNA: TGTGCCAGGAGCCCGGGACAGGGAACGATCTACGAGCAGTACTTC.

In DNA, the CDR3 is TGTGCCAGCAAAGTAGGCGGCTACGAGCAGTACTTC. Its protein is CASKVGGYEQYF. The rearrangement uses TRBV2 and TRBJ2-7; D gene unclear. This CDR3 has 12 residues. V was shortened by 7 bases and J by 3 bases, with 10 bases between the two germline ends. The germline gives CDR1 SNHLY, CDR2 FYNNEI.

V gene TRBV7-3 combines with J gene TRBJ2-1; 8 bases fit TRBD2. CDR1 and CDR2 from the germline V gene are SGHTA and FQGTGA. J lost 4 bases, V lost 2 bases, and 4 bases had no gene match. This CDR3 is 15 amino acids long. This CDR3 reads CASSLGSGNYNEQFF. The CDR3 DNA sequence: TGTGCCAGCAGCTTAGGTAGCGGGAATTACAATGAGCAGTTCTTC.

The V call is TRBV6-6, the J call TRBJ2-3; maybe TRBD2 (6 bases). Germline V gene data show CDR1 as MNHNY and CDR2 as SVGAGI (reference sequence). The CDR3 consists of 13 residues. The V and J ends lost 7 bases and 5 bases respectively, with 13 bases between them. The CDR3 coding sequence is TGTGCCAGCACCCCCTCGGGAGAAGATACGCAGTATTTT. Its protein product is CASTPSGEDTQYF.